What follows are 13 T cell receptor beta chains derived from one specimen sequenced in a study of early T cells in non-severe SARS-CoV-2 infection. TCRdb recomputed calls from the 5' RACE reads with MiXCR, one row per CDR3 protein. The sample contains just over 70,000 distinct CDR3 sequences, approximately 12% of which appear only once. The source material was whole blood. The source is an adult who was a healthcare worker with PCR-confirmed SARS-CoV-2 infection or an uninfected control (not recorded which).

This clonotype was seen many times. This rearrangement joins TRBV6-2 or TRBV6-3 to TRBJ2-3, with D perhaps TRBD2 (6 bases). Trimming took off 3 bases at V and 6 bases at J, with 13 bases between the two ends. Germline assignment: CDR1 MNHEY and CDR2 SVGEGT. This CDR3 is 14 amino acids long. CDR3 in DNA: TGTGCCAGCAGTTATTTGGCGGGGTGGGATACGCAGTATTTT. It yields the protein CASSYLAGWDTQYF.

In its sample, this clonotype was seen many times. Here the CDR3 reads CASSSGSSSYNEQFF. The CDR3 DNA is TGTGCCAGCAGCTCCGGATCTAGCTCCTACAATGAGCAGTTCTTC. The J gene is TRBJ2-1, the V gene TRBV7-2; D is undetermined. The V gene lost 4 bases and the J gene lost 0 bases, with 10 bases spanning the gap. The CDR3 extends over 15 amino acids. Germline CDR1 reads SGHTA; CDR2 reads FQGNSA.

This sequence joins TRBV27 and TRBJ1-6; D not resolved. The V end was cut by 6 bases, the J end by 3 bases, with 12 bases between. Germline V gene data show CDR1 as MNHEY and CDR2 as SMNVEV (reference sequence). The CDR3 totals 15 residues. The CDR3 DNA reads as TGTGCCAGCAGCAATTATGATAGCTATAATTCACCCCTCCACTTT. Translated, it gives CASSNYDSYNSPLHF.

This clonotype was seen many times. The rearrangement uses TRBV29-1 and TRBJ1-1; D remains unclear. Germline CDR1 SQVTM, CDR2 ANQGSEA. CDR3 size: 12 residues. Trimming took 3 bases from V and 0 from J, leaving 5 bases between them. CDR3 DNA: TGCAGCGTTGACTTCGTGAACACTGAAGCTTTCTTT. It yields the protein CSVDFVNTEAFF.

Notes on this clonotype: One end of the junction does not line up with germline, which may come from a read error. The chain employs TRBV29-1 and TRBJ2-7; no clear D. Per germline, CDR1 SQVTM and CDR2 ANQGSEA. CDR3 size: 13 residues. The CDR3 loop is CGVNLRYGDEQYF. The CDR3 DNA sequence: TGCGGCGTTAACCTCAGGTACGGCGACGAGCAGTACTTC.

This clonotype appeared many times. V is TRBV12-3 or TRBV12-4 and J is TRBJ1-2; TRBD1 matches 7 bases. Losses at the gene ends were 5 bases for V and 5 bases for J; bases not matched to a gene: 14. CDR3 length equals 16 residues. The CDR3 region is CASSPSRRTGEYGYTF. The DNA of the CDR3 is TGTGCCAGCAGTCCCTCCCGACGGACAGGAGAATATGGCTACACCTTC.

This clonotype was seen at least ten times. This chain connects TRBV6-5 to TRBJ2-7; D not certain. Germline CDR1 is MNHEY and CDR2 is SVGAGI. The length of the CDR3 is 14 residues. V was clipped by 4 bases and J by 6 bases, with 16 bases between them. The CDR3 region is CASSFNSFYVEQYF. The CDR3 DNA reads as TGTGCCAGCAGTTTTAATAGCTTCTACGTCGAGCAGTACTTC.

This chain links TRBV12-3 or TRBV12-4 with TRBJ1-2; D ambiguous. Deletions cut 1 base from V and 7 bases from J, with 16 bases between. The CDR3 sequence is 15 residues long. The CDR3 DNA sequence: TGTGCCAGCAGTTTAGATACTTATCCTTCCGTTGGCTACACCTTC. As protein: CASSLDTYPSVGYTF.

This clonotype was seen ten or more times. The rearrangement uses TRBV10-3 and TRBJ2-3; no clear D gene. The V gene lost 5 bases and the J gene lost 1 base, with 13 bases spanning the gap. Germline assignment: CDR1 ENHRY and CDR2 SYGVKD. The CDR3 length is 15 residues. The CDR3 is CAISMRPPGTDTQYF. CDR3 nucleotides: TGTGCCATCAGTATGAGGCCTCCTGGCACAGATACGCAGTATTTT.

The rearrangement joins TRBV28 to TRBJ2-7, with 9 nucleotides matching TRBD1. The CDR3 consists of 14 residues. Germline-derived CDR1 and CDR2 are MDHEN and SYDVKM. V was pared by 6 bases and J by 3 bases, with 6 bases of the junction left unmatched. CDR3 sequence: CASSPGTGYYEQYF. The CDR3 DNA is TGTGCCAGCAGCCCCGGGACAGGGTACTACGAGCAGTACTTC.

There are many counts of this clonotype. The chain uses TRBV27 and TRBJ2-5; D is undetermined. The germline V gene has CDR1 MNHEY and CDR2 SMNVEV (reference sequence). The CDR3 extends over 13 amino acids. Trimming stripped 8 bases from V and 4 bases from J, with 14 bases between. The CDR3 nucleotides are TGTGCCAGCTCCGGCGGCGATCGAGAGACCCAGTACTTC. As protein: CASSGGDRETQYF.

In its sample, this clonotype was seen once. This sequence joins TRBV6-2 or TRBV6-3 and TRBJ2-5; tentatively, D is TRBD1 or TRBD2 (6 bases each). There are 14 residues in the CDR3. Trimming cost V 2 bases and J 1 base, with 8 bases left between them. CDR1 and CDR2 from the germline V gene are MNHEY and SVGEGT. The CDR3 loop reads CASSYGGPQETQYF. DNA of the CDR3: TGTGCCAGCAGTTACGGGGGGCCCCAAGAGACCCAGTACTTC.

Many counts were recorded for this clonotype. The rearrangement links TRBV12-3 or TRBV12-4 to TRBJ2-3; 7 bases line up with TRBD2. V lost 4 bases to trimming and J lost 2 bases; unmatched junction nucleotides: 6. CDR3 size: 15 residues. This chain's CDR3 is CASSWASGYTDTQYF. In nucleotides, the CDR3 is TGTGCCAGCAGTTGGGCTAGCGGCTACACAGATACGCAGTATTTT.